This T cell receptor (beta chain) was observed in a study of T cell clones after liver transplantation. This clone turned up a few times. Its antigen is not known. Data came from immunoSEQ multiplex PCR; TCRdb stores just in-frame clones and leaves some out. The data contain thousands of clones, 25% to 35% of them singletons. Trimming removed 1 base at V and 5 bases at J, with 23 bases between. The germline V gene has CDR1 SGHAT and CDR2 FQNNGV. The CDR3 has 18 amino acids. Proliferating CFSE-low MLR cells were sequenced to define alloreactive TCRbeta sequences. Overall study results and limits: These preliminary findings come from unstandardized post-transplant sampling times.

The sequence was obtained from a human patient who received a liver transplant. Some of the T cells may derive from the graft donor. Sequencing was done on a sample of CD4+ T cells from cultured PBMCs. The chain joins TRBV11-2 to TRBJ2-5; the D gene is possibly TRBD1 (6 bases). CDR3 coding DNA: TGTGCCAGCAGCTTAGTACCAATTCAGGGGCTGGGTTTGGAGACCCAGTACTTC. Encoded protein: CASSLVPIQGLGLETQYF.